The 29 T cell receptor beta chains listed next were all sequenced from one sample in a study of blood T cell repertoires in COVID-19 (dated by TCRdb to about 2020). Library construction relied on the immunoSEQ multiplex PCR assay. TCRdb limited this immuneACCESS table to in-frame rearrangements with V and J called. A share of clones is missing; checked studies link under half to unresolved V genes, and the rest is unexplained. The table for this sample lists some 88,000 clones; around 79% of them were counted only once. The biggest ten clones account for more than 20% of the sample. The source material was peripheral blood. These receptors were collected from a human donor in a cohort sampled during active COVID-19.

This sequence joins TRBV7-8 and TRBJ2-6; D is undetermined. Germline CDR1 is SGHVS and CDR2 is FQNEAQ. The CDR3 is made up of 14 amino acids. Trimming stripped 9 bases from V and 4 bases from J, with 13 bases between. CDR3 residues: CASTRSPGANVLTF. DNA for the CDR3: TGTGCCAGTACGCGTTCTCCCGGGGCCAACGTCCTGACTTTC. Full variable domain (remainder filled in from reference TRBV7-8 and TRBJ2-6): GAGVSQSPRYKVAKRGQDVALRCDPISGHVSLFWYQQALGQGPEFLTYFQNEAQLDKSGLPSDRFFAERPEGSVSTLKIQRTQQEDSAVYLCASTRSPGANVLTFGAGSRLTVL.

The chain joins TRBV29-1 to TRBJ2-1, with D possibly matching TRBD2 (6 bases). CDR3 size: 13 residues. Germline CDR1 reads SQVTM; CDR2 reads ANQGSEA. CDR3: CILREISNNEQFF. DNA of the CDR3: TGCATCCTCCGGGAGATCTCAAACAATGAGCAGTTCTTC.

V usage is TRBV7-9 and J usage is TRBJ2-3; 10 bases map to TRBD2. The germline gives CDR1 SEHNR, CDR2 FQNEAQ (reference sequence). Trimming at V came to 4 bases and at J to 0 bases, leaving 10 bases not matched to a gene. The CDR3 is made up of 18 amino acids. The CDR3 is CASSSRTSGKSSTDTQYF. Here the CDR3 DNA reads TGTGCCAGCAGCTCGAGGACTAGCGGAAAGTCTAGCACAGATACGCAGTATTTT. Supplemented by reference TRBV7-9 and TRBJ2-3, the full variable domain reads DTGVSQNPRHKITKRGQNVTFRCDPISEHNRLYWYRQTLGQGPEFLTYFQNEAQLEKSRLLSDRFSAERPKGSFSTLEIQRTEQGDSAMYLCASSSRTSGKSSTDTQYFGPGTRLTVL.

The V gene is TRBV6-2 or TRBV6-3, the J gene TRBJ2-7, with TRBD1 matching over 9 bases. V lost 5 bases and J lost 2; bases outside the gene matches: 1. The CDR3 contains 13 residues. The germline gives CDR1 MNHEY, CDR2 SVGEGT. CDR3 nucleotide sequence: TGTGCCAGCAGTCGGACAGGGGCCTACGAGCAGTACTTC. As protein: CASSRTGAYEQYF.

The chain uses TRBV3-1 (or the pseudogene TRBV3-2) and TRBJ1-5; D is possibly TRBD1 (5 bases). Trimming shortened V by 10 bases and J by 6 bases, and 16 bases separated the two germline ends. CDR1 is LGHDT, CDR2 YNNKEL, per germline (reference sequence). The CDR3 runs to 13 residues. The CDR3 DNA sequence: TGTGCCACGGGTAGGGGAAGGGTTCAGCCCCAGCATTTT. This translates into CATGRGRVQPQHF.

The CDR3 region has the DNA TGTGCCGCCCAGTCTCCGGGTCAGGGAAATGAGCAGTTCTTC. It is translated as CAAQSPGQGNEQFF. The rearrangement uses TRBV24-1 and TRBJ2-1, with D possibly being TRBD1 (5 bases). Trimming stripped 12 bases from V and 7 bases from J, with 21 bases between. Germline loops: CDR1 KGHDR, CDR2 SFDVKD. This CDR3 region has 14 residues.

As DNA, the CDR3 is TGTGCCAGCAGTGGAGATAGCGGGAGTGATACGCAGTATTTT. Translation: CASSGDSGSDTQYF. The chain has TRBV6-4 and TRBJ2-3; 9 nucleotides agree with TRBD2. Germline-derived CDR1 and CDR2 are MRHNA and SNTAGT. The CDR3 has 14 residues. The V gene end was trimmed by 4 bases and the J gene end by 6 bases; junction bases not matched to a gene: 5.

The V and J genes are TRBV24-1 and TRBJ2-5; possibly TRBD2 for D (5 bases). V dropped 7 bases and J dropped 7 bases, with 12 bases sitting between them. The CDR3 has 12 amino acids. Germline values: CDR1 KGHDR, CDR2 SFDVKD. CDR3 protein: CATSGEGGTQYF. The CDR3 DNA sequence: TGTGCCACCAGCGGAGAGGGCGGGACCCAGTACTTC.

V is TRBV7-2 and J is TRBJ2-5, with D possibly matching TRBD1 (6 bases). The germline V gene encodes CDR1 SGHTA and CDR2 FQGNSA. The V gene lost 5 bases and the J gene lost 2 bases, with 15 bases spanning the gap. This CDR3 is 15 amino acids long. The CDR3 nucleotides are TGTGCCAGCAGCCCACAGGGCTCCCCGCAAGAGACCCAGTACTTC. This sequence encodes CASSPQGSPQETQYF.

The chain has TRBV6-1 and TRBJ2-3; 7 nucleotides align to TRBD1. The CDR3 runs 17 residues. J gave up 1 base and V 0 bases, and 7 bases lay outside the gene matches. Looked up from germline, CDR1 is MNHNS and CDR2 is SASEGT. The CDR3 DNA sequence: TGTGCCAGCAGTGAAGCGCGAGACAGGGTGGGCACAGATACGCAGTATTTT. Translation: CASSEARDRVGTDTQYF.

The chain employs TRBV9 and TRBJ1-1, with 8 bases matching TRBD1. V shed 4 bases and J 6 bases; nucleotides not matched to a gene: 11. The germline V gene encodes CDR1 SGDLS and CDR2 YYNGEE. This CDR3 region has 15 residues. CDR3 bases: TGTGCCAGCAGCCCACCGACAGGGGAGGGGGCTGAAGCTTTCTTT. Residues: CASSPPTGEGAEAFF.

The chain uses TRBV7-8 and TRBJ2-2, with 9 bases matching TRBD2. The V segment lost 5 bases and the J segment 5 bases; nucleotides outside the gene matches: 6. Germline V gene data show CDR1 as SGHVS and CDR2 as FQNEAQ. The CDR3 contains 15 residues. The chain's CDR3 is CASSQAGGATGELFF. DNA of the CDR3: TGTGCCAGCAGCCAAGCGGGAGGAGCTACCGGGGAGCTGTTTTTT.

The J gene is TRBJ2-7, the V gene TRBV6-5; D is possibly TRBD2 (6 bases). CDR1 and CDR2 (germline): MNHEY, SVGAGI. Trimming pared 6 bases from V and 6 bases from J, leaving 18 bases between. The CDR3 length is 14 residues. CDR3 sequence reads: CASRTPGTDIEQYF. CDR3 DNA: TGTGCCAGCAGGACCCCCGGGACTGACATCGAGCAGTACTTC.

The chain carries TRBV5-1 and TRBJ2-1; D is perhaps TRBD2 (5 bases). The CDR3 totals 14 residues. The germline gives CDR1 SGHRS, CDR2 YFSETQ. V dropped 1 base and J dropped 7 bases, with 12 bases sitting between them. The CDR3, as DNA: TGCGCCAGCAGCTTGCCCCAACTAGAGAATGAGCAGTTCTTC. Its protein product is CASSLPQLENEQFF.

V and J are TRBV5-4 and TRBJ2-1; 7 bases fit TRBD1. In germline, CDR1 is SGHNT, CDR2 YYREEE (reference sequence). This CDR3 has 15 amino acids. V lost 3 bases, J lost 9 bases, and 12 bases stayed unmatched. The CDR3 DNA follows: TGTGCCAGCAGCTCCCCAGGGACAGCACCTGGTGAGCAGTTCTTC. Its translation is CASSSPGTAPGEQFF. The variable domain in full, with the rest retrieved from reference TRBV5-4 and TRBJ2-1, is ETGVTQSPTHLIKTRGQQVTLRCSSQSGHNTVSWYQQALGQGPQFIFQYYREEENGRGNFPPRFSGLQFPNYSSELNVNALELDDSALYLCASSSPGTAPGEQFFGPGTRLTVL.

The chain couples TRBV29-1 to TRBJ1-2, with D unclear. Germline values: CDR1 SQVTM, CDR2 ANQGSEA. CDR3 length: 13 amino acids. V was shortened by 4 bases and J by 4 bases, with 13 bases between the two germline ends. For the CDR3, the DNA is TGCAGCGTTGTCCGAGAGACGGGCTATGGCTACACCTTC. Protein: CSVVRETGYGYTF.

CDR3 coding DNA: TGTGCCAGCAGTTTATCGGGAGCAGATACGCAGTATTTT. It specifies CASSLSGADTQYF. The chain uses TRBV12-3 or TRBV12-4 and TRBJ2-3; tentative D call: TRBD2 (6 bases). V was cut by 2 bases and J by 4 bases, with 7 bases left in between. CDR3 length: 13 residues.

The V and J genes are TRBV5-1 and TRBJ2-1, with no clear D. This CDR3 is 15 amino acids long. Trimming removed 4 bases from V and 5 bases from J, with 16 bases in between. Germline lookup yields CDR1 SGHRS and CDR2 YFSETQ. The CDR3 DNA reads TGCGCCAGCAGCGGAACTATCATGGCGGACAATGAGCAGTTCTTC. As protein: CASSGTIMADNEQFF.

CDR3 sequence reads: CASSEAPKETQYF. CDR3 nucleotides: TGTGCCAGCAGTGAAGCGCCTAAAGAGACCCAGTACTTC. The chain recombines TRBV25-1 with TRBJ2-5, with D unresolved. This CDR3 region has 13 residues. The V gene lost 2 bases and the J gene lost 3 bases, with 7 bases spanning the gap. Germline values: CDR1 MGHDK, CDR2 SYGVNS. Together with reference TRBV25-1 and TRBJ2-5, the CDR3 gives the full variable domain: EADIYQTPRYLVIGTGKKITLECSQTMGHDKMYWYQQDPGMELHLIHYSYGVNSTEKGDLSSESTVSRIRTEHFPLTLESARPSHTSQYLCASSEAPKETQYFGPGTRLLVL.

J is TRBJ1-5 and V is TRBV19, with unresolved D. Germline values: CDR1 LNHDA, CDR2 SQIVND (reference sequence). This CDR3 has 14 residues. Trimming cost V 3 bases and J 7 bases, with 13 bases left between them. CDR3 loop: CASSIWTAGQPQHF. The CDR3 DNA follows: TGTGCCAGTAGTATTTGGACGGCGGGACAGCCCCAGCATTTT.

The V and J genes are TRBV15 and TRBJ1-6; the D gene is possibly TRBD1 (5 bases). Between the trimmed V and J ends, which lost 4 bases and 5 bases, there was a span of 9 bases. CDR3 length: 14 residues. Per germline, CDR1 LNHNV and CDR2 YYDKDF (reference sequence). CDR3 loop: CATSNGADNSPLHF. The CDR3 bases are TGTGCCACCAGCAATGGGGCGGATAATTCACCCCTCCACTTT.

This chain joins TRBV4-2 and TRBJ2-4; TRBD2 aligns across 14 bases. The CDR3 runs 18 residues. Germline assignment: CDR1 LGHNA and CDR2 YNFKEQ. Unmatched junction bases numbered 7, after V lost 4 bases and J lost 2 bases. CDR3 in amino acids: CASSRQTSGRGTKNIQYF. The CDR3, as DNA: TGTGCCAGCAGCCGCCAGACTAGCGGGAGGGGTACCAAAAACATTCAGTACTTC.

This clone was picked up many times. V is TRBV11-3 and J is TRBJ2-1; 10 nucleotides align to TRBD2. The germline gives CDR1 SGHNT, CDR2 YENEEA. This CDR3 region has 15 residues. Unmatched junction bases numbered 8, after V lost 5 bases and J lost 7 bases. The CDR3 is CASSPREREGNEQFF. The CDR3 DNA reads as TGTGCCAGCAGCCCGAGGGAGCGGGAGGGGAATGAGCAGTTCTTC.

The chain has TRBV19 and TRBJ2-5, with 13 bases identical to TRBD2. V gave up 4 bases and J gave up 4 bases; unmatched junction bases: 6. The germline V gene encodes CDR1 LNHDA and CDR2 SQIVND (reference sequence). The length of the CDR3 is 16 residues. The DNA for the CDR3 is TGTGCCAGTAGTACCGCGCGACTAGCGGGAGGAGAGACCCAGTACTTC. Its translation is CASSTARLAGGETQYF.

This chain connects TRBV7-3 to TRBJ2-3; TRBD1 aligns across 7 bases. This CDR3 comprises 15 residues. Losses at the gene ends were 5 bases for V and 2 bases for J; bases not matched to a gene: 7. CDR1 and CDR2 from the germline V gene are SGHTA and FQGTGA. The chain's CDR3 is CASSRGGFLTDTQYF. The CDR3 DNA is TGTGCCAGCAGCCGAGGGGGCTTTCTCACAGATACGCAGTATTTT.

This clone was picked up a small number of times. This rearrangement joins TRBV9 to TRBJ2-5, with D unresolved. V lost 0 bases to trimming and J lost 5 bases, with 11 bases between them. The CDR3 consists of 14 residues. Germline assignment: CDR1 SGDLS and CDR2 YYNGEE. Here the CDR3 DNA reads TGTGCCAGCAGCGTAGCTCCAGACGGGGAGACCCAGTACTTC. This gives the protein CASSVAPDGETQYF.

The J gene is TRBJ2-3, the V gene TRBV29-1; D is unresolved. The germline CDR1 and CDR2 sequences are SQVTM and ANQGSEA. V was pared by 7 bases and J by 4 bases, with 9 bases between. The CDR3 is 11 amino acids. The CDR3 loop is CSGGRADTQYF. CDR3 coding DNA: TGCAGCGGTGGGCGTGCAGATACGCAGTATTTT.

Written as DNA, the CDR3 is TGTGCCAGCAGCTTGACGGGAGTGGAGACCCAGTACTTC. This encodes CASSLTGVETQYF. V and J are TRBV5-6 and TRBJ2-5, with D maybe TRBD2 (6 bases). V was pared by 1 base and J by 5 bases, with 9 bases between. Germline CDR1 reads SGHDT; CDR2 reads YYEEEE. The CDR3 covers 13 residues.

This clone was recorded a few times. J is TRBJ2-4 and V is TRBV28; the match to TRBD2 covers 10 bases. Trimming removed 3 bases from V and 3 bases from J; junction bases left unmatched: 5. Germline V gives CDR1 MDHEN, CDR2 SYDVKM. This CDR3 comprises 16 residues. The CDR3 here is CASSFSGRAGKNIQYF. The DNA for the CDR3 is TGTGCCAGCAGTTTCAGCGGGAGGGCTGGCAAAAACATTCAGTACTTC.